This T cell receptor (beta chain) originates from a study of T cells in localized non-small cell lung cancer. Study-level findings and limits: Heterogeneity is still possible, as just one tumor region was sequenced. In adjacent lung, a median roughly 57 of the top 100 tumor clones were found. With higher T cell density in blood came longer overall survival.

As concerns this clone: Its antigen is unknown.

Some clones are missing from TCRdb's copy, which holds only in-frame ones; the method was immunoSEQ multiplex PCR. The table includes roughly 34,000 clones, roughly 87% detected once. The input for sequencing was peripheral blood mononuclear cells, taken before any cancer treatment. This receptor was taken from a man between 40 and 70 years old with stage III lung adenocarcinoma.

The CDR3 bases are TGTGCCAGCAGTTTGACAGGGGTGGTCTACGAGCAGTACTTC. Translated, it gives CASSLTGVVYEQYF. The chain recombines TRBV28 with TRBJ2-7, with 8 bases that match TRBD1. The germline V gene has CDR1 MDHEN and CDR2 SYDVKM. The J segment lost 3 bases and the V segment lost 3 bases, leaving 4 bases of the junction unmatched. CDR3 size: 14 residues.